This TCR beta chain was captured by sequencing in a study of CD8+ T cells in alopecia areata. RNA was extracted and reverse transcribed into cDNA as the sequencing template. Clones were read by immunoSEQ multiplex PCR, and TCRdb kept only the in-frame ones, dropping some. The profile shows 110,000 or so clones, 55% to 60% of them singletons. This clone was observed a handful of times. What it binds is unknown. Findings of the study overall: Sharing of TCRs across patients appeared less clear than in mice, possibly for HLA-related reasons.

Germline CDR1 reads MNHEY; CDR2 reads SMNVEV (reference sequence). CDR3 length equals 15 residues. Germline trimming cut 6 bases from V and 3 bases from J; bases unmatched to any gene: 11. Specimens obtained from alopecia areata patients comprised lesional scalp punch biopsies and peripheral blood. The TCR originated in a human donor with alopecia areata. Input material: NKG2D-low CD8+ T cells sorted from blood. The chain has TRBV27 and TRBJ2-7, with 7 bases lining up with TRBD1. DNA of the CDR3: TGTGCCAGCAGCCCCAGGACAGGCGGCCACTACGAGCAGTACTTC. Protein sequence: CASSPRTGGHYEQYF.